The rows below give T cell receptor beta chains drawn from one sample of a study of ipilimumab plus nivolumab after autologous stem cell transplantation. Sequencing used immunoSEQ multiplex PCR; TCRdb keeps in-frame clones, though not all of them. The sample holds around 20,000 clones, approximately 73% seen once. The material sequenced was PBMCs, taken in a trial of ipilimumab plus nivolumab as post-transplant consolidation. Source of these receptors: a male donor with diffuse large B-cell lymphoma. Both conserved end residues are part of each CDR3. The order of the fields is CDR3 length, clone size, D gene, J gene, V gene, CDR3 DNA, CDR3 protein. A D gene is named only where the DNA matches it firmly. Rows give clone size only sometimes, using once, few, many, or a class for an expanded clone.

len: 13
abundance: -
d_gene: -
j_gene: TRBJ1-2
v_gene: TRBV29-1
CDR3nt: TGCAGCGTTGAAGGACACTACGAGGCTGGCTACACCTTC
CDR3aa: CSVEGHYEAGYTF

len: 15
abundance: -
d_gene: -
j_gene: TRBJ1-2
v_gene: TRBV19
CDR3nt: TGTGCCAGTAGTATTGGGGCGGGGGGAGACTATGGCTACACCTTC
CDR3aa: CASSIGAGGDYGYTF

len: 16
abundance: -
d_gene: TRBD1
j_gene: TRBJ1-2
v_gene: TRBV10-3
CDR3nt: TGTGCCATCGGAGGGTACCGGGACAGGGGTATTAATGGCTACACCTTC
CDR3aa: CAIGGYRDRGINGYTF

len: 15
abundance: -
d_gene: TRBD2
j_gene: TRBJ2-7
v_gene: TRBV30
CDR3nt: TGTGCCTGGAGTCCCCTAGCGGGGGTATCCTACGAGCAGTACTTC
CDR3aa: CAWSPLAGVSYEQYF

len: 15
abundance: -
d_gene: -
j_gene: TRBJ1-1
v_gene: TRBV19
CDR3nt: TGTGCCAGTACCCTTTCACAGGGAGGGAACACTGAAGCTTTCTTT
CDR3aa: CASTLSQGGNTEAFF

len: 12
abundance: few
d_gene: -
j_gene: TRBJ2-7
v_gene: TRBV29-1
CDR3nt: TGCAGCTACCGGGACCAGTTTAATGAGCAGTACTTC
CDR3aa: CSYRDQFNEQYF

len: 14
abundance: -
d_gene: -
j_gene: TRBJ2-1
v_gene: TRBV29-1
CDR3nt: TGCAGCGTCGGCCGGGACATCTCCTACAATGAGCAGTTCTTC
CDR3aa: CSVGRDISYNEQFF

len: 16
abundance: -
d_gene: TRBD2
j_gene: TRBJ2-3
v_gene: TRBV18
CDR3nt: TGTGCCAGCTCACCACTCCAGCGGGGCCCCACAGATACGCAGTATTTT
CDR3aa: CASSPLQRGPTDTQYF

len: 16
abundance: once
d_gene: TRBD2
j_gene: TRBJ2-1
v_gene: TRBV7-8
CDR3nt: TGTGCCAGCAGCGCCGCACTAGCGGGGGGGCCCCATGAGCAGTTCTTC
CDR3aa: CASSAALAGGPHEQFF

len: 15
abundance: -
d_gene: TRBD1
j_gene: TRBJ1-4
v_gene: TRBV18
CDR3nt: TGTGCCAGCTCACCAACCGGACAGGGGCCTGAAAAACTGTTTTTT
CDR3aa: CASSPTGQGPEKLFF